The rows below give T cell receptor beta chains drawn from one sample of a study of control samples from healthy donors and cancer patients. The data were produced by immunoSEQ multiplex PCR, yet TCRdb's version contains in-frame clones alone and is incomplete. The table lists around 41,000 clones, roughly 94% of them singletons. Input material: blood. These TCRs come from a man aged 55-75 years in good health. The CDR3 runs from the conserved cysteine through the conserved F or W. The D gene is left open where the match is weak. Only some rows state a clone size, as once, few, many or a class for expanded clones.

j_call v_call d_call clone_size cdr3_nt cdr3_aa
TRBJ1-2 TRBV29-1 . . TGCAGCGTTGAAGCCCCCGGTGGGTATGGCTACACCTTC CSVEAPGGYGYTF
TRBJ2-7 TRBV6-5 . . TGTGCCAGCGGGAGACTAGACCCCCGCGAGCAGTACTTC CASGRLDPREQYF
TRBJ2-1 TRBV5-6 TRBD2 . TGTGCCAGCAGCCAGGGACTAGCGGGAACCTACAATGAGCAGTTCTTC CASSQGLAGTYNEQFF
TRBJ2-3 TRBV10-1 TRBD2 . TGCGCCAGCAGTGAGATGCTAGCGGGAGGGCCCCCAGATACGCAGTATTTT CASSEMLAGGPPDTQYF
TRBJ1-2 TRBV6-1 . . TGTGCCAGCAGTGAATTCTATGGCTACACCTTC CASSEFYGYTF
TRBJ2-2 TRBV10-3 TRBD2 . TGTGCCATCAGGGGGACTAGCGGGAGGCGGGGAAACACCGGGGAGCTGTTTTTT CAIRGTSGRRGNTGELFF
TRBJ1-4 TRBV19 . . TGTGCCAGTAGTCATGGAGAGCGACAACCTTCAGGGGAAAAACTGTTTTTT CASSHGERQPSGEKLFF
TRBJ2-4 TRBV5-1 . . TGCGCCAGCAGCCCACAAGACGGGGGAAGTGGCAAAAACATTCAGTACTTC CASSPQDGGSGKNIQYF
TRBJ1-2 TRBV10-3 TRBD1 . TGTGCCATCAGGCAGGGGGAAGACTATGGCTACACCTTC CAIRQGEDYGYTF
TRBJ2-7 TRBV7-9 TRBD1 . TGTGCCAGCAGAACAAGGACAGGGGACGAGCAGTACTTC CASRTRTGDEQYF
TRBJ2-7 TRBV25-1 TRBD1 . TGTGCCAGCAGTGACAGGGGGATATCCTACGAGCAGTACTTC CASSDRGISYEQYF
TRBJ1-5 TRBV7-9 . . TGTGCCAGCAGCCTCGCCGGGGCAGTCAATCAGCCCCAGCATTTT CASSLAGAVNQPQHF
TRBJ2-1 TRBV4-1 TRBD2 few TGCGCCAGCAGCCAGTTCGGACTAGCGGGAGGGCCTAAATCTACGGATGAGCAGTTCTTC CASSQFGLAGGPKSTDEQFF
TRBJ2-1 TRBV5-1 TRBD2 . TGCGCCAGCAGCTTGGACTCTAGCGGGAGGTCTAACTACAATGAGCAGTTCTTC CASSLDSSGRSNYNEQFF
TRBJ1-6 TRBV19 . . TGTGCCAGTAGTATCGCTCCTCCGGGACTGAAGAATTCACCCCTCCACTTT CASSIAPPGLKNSPLHF
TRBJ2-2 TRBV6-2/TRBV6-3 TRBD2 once TGTGCCAGCAGTTACTCCCTAGGACTAGCGGAGCTAAACACCGGGGAGCTGTTTTTT CASSYSLGLAELNTGELFF
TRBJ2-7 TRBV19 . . TGTGCCAGTAGTATCGGGCAGGCCGGGGGGCCGAAGTACTTC CASSIGQAGGPKYF
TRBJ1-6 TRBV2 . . TGTGCCAGCAGCGACCAAGGGAGCTCCTATAATTCACCCCTCCACTTT CASSDQGSSYNSPLHF
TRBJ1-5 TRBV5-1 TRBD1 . TGCGCCAGCAGCCCTACAGGGGTAGACAATCAGCCCCAGCATTTT CASSPTGVDNQPQHF
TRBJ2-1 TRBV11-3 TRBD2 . TGTGCCAGCAGCTTAGCAGGCGGGAGCTCCTACAATGAGCAGTTCTTC CASSLAGGSSYNEQFF
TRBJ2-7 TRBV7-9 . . TGTGCCAGCAGCTTGGTGGTTGGACGAATTTCTTTC CASSLVVGRISF
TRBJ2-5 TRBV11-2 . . TGTGCCAGCAGCTTAGGGACAGATTTTAGAGAGACCCAGTACTTC CASSLGTDFRETQYF
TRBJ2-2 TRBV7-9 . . TGTGCCAGCAGCCCCCTTAGCGCGTCTAACACCGGGGAGCTGTTTTTT CASSPLSASNTGELFF
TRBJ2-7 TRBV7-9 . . TGTGCCAGCAGCTTAGCCTCTAGCGACTCCTACGAGCAGTACTTC CASSLASSDSYEQYF
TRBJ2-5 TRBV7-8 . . TGTGCCAGCAGCTTAGAAGGGGCCTCCAAGGGGACCCAGTACTTC CASSLEGASKGTQYF
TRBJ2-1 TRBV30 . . TGTGCCTGGAGGGATCGGGTGAGGGGCTCCTACAATGAGCAGTTCTTC CAWRDRVRGSYNEQFF
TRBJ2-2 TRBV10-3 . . TGTGCCATCTCGTCCCGCGGCCGGGGATACACGAACACCGGGGAGCTGTTTTTT CAISSRGRGYTNTGELFF
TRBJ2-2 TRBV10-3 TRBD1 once TGTGCCATCAGAGAAACAGGGGGCTCCGGGGAGCTGTTTTTT CAIRETGGSGELFF
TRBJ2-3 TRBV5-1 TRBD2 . TGCGCCAGCAGGGGACTAGCGATCCAGGATACGCAGTATTTT CASRGLAIQDTQYF
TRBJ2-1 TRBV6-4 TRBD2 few TGTGCCAGCAGTGACGGGACTAGCGGCAATGAGCAGTTCTTC CASSDGTSGNEQFF
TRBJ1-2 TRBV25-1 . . TGTGCCAGCAAACAGGGAGCCAACTATGGCTACACCTTC CASKQGANYGYTF
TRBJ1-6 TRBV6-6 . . TGTGCCAGCTGGGGGGGCAATTCACCCCTCCACTTT CASWGGNSPLHF
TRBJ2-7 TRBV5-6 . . TGTGCCAGCAGCTTGAGTCAGAACTCCTACGAGCAGTACTTC CASSLSQNSYEQYF
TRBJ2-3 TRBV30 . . TGTGCCTGGAGTCTCCGGGACATAAGCACAGATACGCAGTATTTT CAWSLRDISTDTQYF
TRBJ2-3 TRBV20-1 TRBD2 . TGCAGTGCCCGAGGGGAGGGTACGCAGTATTTT CSARGEGTQYF
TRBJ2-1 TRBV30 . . TGTGCCTGGACGGGCGATGAGCAGTTCTTC CAWTGDEQFF
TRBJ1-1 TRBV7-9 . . TGTGCCAGCAGCTTAGATCAAGGGAGTGGGGCTTTCTTT CASSLDQGSGAFF
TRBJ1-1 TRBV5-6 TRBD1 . TGTGCCAGCAGGGGGACAGCGAACACTGAAGCTTTCTTT CASRGTANTEAFF
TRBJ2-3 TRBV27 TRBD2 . TGTGCCAGCAGTCAGATTAGCGGGAGTTCGGATACGCAGTATTTT CASSQISGSSDTQYF
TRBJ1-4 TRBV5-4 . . TGTGCCAGCAGCTTGGACGGGAATAATGAAAAACTGTTTTTT CASSLDGNNEKLFF
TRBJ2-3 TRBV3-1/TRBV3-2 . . TGTGCCAGCAGCCAAGGGTTTTCGGCCCCAGATACGCAGTATTTT CASSQGFSAPDTQYF
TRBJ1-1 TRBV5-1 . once TGCGCCAGCAGCTTGATTATCGGGACTGAAGCTTTCTTT CASSLIIGTEAFF
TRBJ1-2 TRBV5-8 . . TGTGCCAGCAGCTTGGGGCCAAACGGGGGAACGGACTATGGCTACACCTTC CASSLGPNGGTDYGYTF
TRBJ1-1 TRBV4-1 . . TGCGCCAGCCACAGCACCGGGCCGTACTTGCGGGACACTGAAGCTTTCTTT CASHSTGPYLRDTEAFF
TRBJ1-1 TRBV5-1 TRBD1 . TGCGCCAGCAGCGCCGGGACAGGGGGCGCACACACTGAAGCTTTCTTT CASSAGTGGAHTEAFF
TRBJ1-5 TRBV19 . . TGTGCCAGTAACAGGCTAAATCAGCCCCAGCATTTT CASNRLNQPQHF
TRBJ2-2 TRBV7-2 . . TGTGCCAGCAGCTTCGGAGGGAACACCGGGGAGCTGTTTTTT CASSFGGNTGELFF
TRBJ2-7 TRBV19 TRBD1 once TGTGCCAGTAGTATAGGGGACAGCAAACCCCAGTACTTC CASSIGDSKPQYF
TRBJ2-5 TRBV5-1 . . TGCGCCAGCAGCTTGTCTGGGGAGACCCAGTACTTC CASSLSGETQYF
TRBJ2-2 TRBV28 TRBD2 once TGTGCCAGCAAGGGACTAGCGGGATCGAACACCGGGGAGCTGTTTTTT CASKGLAGSNTGELFF
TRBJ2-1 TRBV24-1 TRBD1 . TGTGCCACCAGTGATTTAGTCTCAGGGGGAAGGTACAATGAGCAGTTCTTC CATSDLVSGGRYNEQFF
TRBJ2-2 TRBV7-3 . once TGTGCCAGCAGCTTAAGGGCTACCGGGTTCACCGGGGAGCTGTTTTTT CASSLRATGFTGELFF
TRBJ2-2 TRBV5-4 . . TGTGCCAGCAGCTCCTGGAGGGTTTCCCCATCTAACACCGGGGAGCTGTTTTTT CASSSWRVSPSNTGELFF
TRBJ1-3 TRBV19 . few TGTGCCAGTAGTGCCCTATCCGGAAACACCATATATTTT CASSALSGNTIYF